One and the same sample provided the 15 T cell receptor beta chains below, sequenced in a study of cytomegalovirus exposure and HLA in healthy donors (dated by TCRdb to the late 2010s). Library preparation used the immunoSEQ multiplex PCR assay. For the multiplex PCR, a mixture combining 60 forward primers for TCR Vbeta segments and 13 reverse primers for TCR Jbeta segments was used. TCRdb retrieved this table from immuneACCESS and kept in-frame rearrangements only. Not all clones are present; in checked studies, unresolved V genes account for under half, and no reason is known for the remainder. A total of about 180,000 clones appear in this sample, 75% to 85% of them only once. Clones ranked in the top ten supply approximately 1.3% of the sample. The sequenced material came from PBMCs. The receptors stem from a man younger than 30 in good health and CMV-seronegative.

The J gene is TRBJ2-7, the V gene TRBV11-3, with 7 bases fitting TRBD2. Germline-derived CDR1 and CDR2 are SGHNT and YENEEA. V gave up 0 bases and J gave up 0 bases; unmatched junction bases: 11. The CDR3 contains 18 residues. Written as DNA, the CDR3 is TGTGCCAGCAGCTTAGATCAGGAGTGGCGGGAGAGCTCCTACGAGCAGTACTTC. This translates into CASSLDQEWRESSYEQYF.

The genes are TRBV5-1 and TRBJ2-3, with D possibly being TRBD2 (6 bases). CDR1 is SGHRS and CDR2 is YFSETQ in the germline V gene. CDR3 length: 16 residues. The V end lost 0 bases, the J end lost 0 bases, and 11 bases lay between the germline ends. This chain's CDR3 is CASSLVAGPSTDTQYF. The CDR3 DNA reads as TGCGCCAGCAGCTTGGTTGCGGGGCCCAGCACAGATACGCAGTATTTT.

CDR3 nucleotide sequence: TGTGCCAGCCTCAGGGTGGACACCGGGGAGCTGTTTTTT. As protein: CASLRVDTGELFF. The chain joins TRBV2 to TRBJ2-2, with D perhaps matching TRBD1 (5 bases). CDR3 length: 13 amino acids. Germline V gives CDR1 SNHLY, CDR2 FYNNEI. Trimming pared 8 bases from V and 3 bases from J, leaving 10 bases between.

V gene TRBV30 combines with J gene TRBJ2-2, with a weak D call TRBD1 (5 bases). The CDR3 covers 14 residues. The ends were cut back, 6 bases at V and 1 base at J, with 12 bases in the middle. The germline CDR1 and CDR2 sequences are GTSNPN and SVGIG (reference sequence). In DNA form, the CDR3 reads TGTGCCTGCTGGGGCAGGAAGAACACCGGGGAGCTGTTTTTT. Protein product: CACWGRKNTGELFF.

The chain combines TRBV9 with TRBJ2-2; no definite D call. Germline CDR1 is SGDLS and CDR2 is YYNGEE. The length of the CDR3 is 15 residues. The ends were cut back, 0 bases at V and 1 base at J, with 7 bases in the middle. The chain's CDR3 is CASSVVSLNTGELFF. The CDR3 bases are TGTGCCAGCAGCGTAGTATCACTGAACACCGGGGAGCTGTTTTTT.

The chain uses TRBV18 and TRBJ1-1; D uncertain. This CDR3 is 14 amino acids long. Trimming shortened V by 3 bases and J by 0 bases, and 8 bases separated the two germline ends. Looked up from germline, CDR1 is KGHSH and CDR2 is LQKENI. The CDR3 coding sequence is TGTGCCAGCTCACCTTCGGTCATGAACACTGAAGCTTTCTTT. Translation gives CASSPSVMNTEAFF.

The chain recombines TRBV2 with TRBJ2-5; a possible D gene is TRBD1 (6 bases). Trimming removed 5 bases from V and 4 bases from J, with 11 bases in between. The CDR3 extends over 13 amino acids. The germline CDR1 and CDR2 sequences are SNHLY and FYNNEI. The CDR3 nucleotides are TGTGCCAGCAGTACAGGGAGTGGAGAGACCCAGTACTTC. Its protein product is CASSTGSGETQYF.

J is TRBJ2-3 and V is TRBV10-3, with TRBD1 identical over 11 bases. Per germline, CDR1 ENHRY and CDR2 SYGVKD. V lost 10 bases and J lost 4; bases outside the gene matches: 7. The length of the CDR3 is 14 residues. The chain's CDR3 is CATRGQGVADTQYF. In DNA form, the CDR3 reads TGTGCCACCAGGGGACAGGGGGTCGCAGATACGCAGTATTTT.

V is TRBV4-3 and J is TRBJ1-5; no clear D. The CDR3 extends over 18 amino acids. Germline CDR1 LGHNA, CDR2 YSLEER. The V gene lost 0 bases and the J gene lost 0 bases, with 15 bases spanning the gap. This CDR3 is CASSQESLDWYSNQPQHF. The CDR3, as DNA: TGCGCCAGCAGCCAAGAGTCCCTCGACTGGTATAGCAATCAGCCCCAGCATTTT.

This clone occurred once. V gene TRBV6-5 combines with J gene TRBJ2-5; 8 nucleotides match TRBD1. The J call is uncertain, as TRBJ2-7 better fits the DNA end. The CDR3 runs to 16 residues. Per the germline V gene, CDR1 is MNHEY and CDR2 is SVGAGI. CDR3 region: CASSYYPRGLPYEQYF. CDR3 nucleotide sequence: TGTGCCAGCAGTTATTATCCCAGGGGGCTTCCCTACGAGCAGTACTTC.

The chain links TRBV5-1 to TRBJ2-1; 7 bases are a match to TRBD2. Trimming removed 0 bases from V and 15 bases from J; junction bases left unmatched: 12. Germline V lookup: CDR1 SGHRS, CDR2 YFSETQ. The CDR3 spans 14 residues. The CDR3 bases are TGCGCCAGCAGCTTGGACGCGAGCGGCGAGCGGGGGTTCTTC. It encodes CASSLDASGERGFF.

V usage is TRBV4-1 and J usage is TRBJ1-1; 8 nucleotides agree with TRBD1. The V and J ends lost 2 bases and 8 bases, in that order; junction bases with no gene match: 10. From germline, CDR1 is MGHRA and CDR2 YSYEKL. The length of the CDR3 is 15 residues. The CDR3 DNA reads TGCGCCAGCAGCCAACCCCGGACAGGGCAGGGCGAAGCTTTCTTT. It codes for CASSQPRTGQGEAFF.

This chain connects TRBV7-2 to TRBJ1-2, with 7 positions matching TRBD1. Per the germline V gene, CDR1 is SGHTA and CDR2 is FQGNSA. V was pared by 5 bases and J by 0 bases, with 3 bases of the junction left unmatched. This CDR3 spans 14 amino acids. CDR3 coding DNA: TGTGCCAGCAGCCCCACAGGGGCTAACTATGGCTACACCTTC. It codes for CASSPTGANYGYTF.

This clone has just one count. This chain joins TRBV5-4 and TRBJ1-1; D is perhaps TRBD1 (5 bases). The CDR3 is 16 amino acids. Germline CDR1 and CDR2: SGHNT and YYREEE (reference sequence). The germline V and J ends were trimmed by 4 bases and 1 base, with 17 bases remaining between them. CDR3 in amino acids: CASSAGPREGNTEAFF. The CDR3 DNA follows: TGTGCCAGCAGCGCCGGACCCAGGGAGGGGAACACTGAAGCTTTCTTT.

This chain's CDR3 is CASSRDRGREDGYTF. The CDR3 DNA sequence: TGTGCCAGCAGCCGGGACAGGGGGCGAGAGGATGGCTACACCTTC. The V call is TRBV2, the J call TRBJ1-2; 12 nucleotides line up with TRBD1. J was trimmed by 6 bases and V by 6 bases; bases with no gene match: 8. This CDR3 is 15 amino acids long. Per germline, CDR1 SNHLY and CDR2 FYNNEI. The full variable domain, with the rest looked up from reference TRBV2 and TRBJ1-2, is EPEVTQTPSHQVTQMGQEVILRCVPISNHLYFYWYRQILGQKVEFLVSFYNNEISEKSEIFDDQFSVERPDGSNFTLKIRSTKLEDSAMYFCASSRDRGREDGYTFGSGTRLTVV.